The text below deals with one T cell receptor (beta chain). This sample is drawn from a study of T cell responses to AZD1222 COVID-19 vaccine. Produced via immunoSEQ multiplex PCR; TCRdb's table is partial and in-frame only. The profile shows approximately 100,000 clones, 91% of them singletons. Germline V lookup: CDR1 SGHRS, CDR2 YFSETQ. Trimming took 0 bases from V and 0 from J, leaving 12 bases between them. There are 17 residues in the CDR3. The origin of this receptor is an adult in good health. The sequencing used peripheral blood, collected on day 0 of AZD1222 vaccination. The chain links TRBV5-1 to TRBJ1-4, with unresolved D. CDR3: CASSLGSVHATNEKLFF. The CDR3, as DNA: TGCGCCAGCAGCTTGGGTTCCGTACATGCAACTAATGAAAAACTGTTTTTT.